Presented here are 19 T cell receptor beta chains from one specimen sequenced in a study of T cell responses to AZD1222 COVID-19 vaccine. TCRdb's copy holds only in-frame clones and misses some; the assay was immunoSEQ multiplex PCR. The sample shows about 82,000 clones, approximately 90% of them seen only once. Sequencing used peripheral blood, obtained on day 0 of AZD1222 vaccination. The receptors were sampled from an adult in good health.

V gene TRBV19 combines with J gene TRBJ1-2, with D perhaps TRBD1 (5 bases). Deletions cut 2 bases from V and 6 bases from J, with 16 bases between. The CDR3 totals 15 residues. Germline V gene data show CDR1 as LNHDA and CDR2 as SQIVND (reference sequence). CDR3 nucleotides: TGTGCCAGTAGTATACAGGGACCCGGGAGCCATGGCTACACCTTC. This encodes CASSIQGPGSHGYTF.

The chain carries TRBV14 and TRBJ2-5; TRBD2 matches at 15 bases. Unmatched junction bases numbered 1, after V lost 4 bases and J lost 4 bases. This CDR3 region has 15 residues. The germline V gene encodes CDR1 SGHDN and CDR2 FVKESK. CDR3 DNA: TGTGCCAGCAGCCCGGGACTAGCGGGGGGAGAGACCCAGTACTTC. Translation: CASSPGLAGGETQYF.

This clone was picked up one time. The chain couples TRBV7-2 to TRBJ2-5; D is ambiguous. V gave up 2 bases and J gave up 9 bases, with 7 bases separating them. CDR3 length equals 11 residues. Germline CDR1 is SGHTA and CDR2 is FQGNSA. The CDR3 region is CASSLSGAQYF. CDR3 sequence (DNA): TGTGCCAGCAGCTTATCCGGAGCCCAGTACTTC.

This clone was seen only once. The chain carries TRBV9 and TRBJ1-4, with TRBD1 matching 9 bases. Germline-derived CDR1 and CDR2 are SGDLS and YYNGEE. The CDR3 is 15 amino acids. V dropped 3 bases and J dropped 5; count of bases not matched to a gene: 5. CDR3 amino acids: CASSDNRGPNEKLFF. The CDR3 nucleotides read TGTGCCAGCAGCGACAACAGGGGGCCCAATGAAAAACTGTTTTTT.

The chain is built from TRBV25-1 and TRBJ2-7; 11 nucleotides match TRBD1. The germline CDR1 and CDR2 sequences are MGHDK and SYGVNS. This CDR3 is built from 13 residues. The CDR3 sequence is CPSRDRGFHEQYF. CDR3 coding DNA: TGTCCTTCCCGGGACAGGGGGTTCCACGAGCAGTACTTC.

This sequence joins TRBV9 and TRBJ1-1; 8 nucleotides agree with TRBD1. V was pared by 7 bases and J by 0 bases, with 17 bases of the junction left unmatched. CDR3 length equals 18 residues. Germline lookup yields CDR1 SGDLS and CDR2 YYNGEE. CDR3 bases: TGTGCCAGCGGGGAGAATGAATCCGGGACAGGAATGAACACTGAAGCTTTCTTT. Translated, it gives CASGENESGTGMNTEAFF.

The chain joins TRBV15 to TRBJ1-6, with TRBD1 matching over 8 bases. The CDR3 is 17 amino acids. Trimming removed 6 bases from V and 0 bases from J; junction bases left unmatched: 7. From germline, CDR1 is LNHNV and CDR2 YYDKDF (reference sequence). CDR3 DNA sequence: TGTGCCACCAGTCAGACAGGGGTGAACTCCTATAATTCACCCCTCCACTTT. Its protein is CATSQTGVNSYNSPLHF.

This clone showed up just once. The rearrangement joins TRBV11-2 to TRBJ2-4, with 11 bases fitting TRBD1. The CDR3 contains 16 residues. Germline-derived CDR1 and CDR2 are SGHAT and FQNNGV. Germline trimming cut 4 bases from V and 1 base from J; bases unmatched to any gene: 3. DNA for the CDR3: TGTGCCAGCAGCTCCGGACAGGGGGCGGCCAAAAACATTCAGTACTTC. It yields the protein CASSSGQGAAKNIQYF.

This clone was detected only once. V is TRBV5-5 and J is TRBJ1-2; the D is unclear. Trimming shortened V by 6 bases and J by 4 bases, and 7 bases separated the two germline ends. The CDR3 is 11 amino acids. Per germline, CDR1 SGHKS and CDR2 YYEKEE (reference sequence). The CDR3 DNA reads TGTGCCAGCACCGAAATCTATGGCTACACCTTC. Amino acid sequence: CASTEIYGYTF.

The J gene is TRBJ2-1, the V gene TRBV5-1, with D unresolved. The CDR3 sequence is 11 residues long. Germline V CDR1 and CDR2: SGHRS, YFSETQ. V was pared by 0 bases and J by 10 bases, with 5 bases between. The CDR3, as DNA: TGCGCCAGCAGCTTGGAGGCCGAGCAGTTCTTC. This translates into CASSLEAEQFF.

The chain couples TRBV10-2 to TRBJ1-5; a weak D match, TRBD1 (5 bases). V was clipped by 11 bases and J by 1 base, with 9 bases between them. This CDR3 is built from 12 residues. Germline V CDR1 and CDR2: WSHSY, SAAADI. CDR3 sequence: CAGGESNQPQHF. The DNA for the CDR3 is TGCGCCGGAGGGGAGAGCAATCAGCCCCAGCATTTT.

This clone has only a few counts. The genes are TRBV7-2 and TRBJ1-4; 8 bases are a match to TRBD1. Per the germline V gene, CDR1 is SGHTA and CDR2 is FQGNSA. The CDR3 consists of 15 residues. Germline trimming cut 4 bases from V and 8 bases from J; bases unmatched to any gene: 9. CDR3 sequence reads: CASSSIGQGSEKLFF. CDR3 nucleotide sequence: TGTGCCAGCAGCTCAATCGGACAGGGATCCGAAAAACTGTTTTTT.

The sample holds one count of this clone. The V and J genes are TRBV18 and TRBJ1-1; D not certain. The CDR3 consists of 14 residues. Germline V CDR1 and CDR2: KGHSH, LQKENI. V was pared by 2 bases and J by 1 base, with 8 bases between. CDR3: CASSPISGNTEAFF. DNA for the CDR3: TGTGCCAGCTCACCAATCTCCGGGAACACTGAAGCTTTCTTT.

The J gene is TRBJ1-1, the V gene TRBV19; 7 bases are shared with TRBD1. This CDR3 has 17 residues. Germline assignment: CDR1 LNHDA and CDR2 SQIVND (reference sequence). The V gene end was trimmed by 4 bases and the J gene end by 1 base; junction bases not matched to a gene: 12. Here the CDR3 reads CASSSQTGLPGNTEAFF. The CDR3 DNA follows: TGTGCCAGTAGTAGCCAGACAGGGCTACCGGGGAACACTGAAGCTTTCTTT.

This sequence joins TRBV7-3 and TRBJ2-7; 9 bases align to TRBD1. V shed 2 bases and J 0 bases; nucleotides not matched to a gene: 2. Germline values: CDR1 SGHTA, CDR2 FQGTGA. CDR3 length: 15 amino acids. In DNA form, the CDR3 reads TGTGCCAGCAGCTTAGGACAGGGGATCTCCTACGAGCAGTACTTC. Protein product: CASSLGQGISYEQYF.

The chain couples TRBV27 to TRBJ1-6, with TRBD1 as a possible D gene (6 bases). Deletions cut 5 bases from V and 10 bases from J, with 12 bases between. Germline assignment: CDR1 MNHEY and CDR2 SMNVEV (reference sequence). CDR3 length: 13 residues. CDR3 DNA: TGTGCCAGCAGTCTACAGGGTTGGTCACCCCTCCACTTT. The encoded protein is CASSLQGWSPLHF.

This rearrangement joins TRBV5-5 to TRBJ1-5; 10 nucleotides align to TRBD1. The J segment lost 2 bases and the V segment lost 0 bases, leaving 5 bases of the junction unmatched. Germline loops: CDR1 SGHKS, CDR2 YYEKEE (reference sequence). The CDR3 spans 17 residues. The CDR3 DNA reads TGTGCCAGCAGCTTGGGACAGGGGGCCCCAGGCAATCAGCCCCAGCATTTT. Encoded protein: CASSLGQGAPGNQPQHF.

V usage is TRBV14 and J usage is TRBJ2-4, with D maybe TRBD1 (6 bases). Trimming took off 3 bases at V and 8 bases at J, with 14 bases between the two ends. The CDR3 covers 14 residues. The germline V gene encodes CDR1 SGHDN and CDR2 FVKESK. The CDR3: CASSHSQGYDIQYF. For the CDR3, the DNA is TGTGCCAGCAGCCACAGCCAGGGGTACGACATTCAGTACTTC. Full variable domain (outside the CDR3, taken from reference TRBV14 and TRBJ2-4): EAGVTQFPSHSVIEKGQTVTLRCDPISGHDNLYWYRRVMGKEIKFLLHFVKESKQDESGMPNNRFLAERTGGTYSTLKVQPAELEDSGVYFCASSHSQGYDIQYFGAGTRLSVL.

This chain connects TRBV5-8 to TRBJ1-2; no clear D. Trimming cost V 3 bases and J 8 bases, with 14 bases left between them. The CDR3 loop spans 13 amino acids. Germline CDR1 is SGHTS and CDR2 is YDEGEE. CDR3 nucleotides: TGTGCCAGCAGCTACATCTCGGTGGAAGGCTACACCTTC. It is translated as CASSYISVEGYTF.